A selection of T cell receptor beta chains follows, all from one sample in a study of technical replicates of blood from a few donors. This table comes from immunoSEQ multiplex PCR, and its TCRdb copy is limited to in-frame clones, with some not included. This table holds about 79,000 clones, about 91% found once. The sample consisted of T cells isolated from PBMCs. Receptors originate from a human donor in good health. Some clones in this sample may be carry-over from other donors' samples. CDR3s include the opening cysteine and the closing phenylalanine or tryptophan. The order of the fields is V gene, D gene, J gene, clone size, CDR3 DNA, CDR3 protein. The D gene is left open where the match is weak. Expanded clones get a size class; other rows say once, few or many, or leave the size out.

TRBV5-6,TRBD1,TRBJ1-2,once,TGTGCCAGCAGTCCCTTGACAGGGGTAGGCTCAGGCTACACCTTC,CASSPLTGVGSGYTF
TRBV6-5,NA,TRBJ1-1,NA,TGTGCCAGCAGTTACTCCTCTACCACTGAAGCTTTCTTT,CASSYSSTTEAFF
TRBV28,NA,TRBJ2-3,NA,TGTGCCAGCAGTTTAGCCCCCTACTTATTCTCCGCAGATACGCAGTATTTT,CASSLAPYLFSADTQYF
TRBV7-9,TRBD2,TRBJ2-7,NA,TGTGCCAGCAGCCCGGTCACTAGCGGGATTTACGAGCAGTACTTC,CASSPVTSGIYEQYF
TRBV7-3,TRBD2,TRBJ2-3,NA,TGTGCCAGCAGCATAGCGGGAAGGACAGATACGCAGTATTTT,CASSIAGRTDTQYF
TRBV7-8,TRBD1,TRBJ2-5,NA,TGTGCCAGCAGCTCCTCAGGGGGATTTCCCAAGACCCAGTACTTC,CASSSSGGFPKTQYF
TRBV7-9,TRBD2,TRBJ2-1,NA,TGTGCCAGCAGCTGGACTAGCGGGAGAAACAATGAGCAGTTCTTC,CASSWTSGRNNEQFF
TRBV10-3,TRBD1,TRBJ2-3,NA,TGTGCCATCAGGACAGGGACAACAGATACGCAGTATTTT,CAIRTGTTDTQYF
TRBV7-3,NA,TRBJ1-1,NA,TGTGCCAGCAGCGGGGCGGGGAGGGACACTGAAGCTTTCTTT,CASSGAGRDTEAFF
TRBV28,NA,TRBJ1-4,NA,TGTGCCAGCAGCGATATACGGTTTGTAGTGAATTTGAATGAAAAACTGTTTTTT,CASSDIRFVVNLNEKLFF
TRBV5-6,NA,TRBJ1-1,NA,TGTGCCAGCAGCTTCGCTCCGACTATGAACACTGAAGCTTTCTTT,CASSFAPTMNTEAFF
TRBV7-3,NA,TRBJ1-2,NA,TGTGCCAGCAGCAGAGCTAGAGGTACCTCCCTCCATGGCTACACCTTC,CASSRARGTSLHGYTF
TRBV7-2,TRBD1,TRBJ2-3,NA,TGTGCCAGCAGCTCCGGACAGGGGCGTCGAGATACGCAGTATTTT,CASSSGQGRRDTQYF
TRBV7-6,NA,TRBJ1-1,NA,TGTGCCAGCAGCTTAGGGGCAGGGACGGGGGCTGAAGCTTTCTTT,CASSLGAGTGAEAFF
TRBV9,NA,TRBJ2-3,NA,TGTGCCAGCAGCCAAACAGGGCTAGATACGCAGTATTTT,CASSQTGLDTQYF
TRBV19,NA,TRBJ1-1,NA,TGTGCCAGTAGACAGATGGGGAACACTGAAGCTTTCTTT,CASRQMGNTEAFF
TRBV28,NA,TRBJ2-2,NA,TGTGCCAGCAGTTTCAATACAGGGAACACCGGGGAGCTGTTTTTT,CASSFNTGNTGELFF
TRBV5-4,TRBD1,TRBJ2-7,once,TGTGCCAGCAGCTTGGCGGGACAGGGCTACGAGCAGTACTTC,CASSLAGQGYEQYF
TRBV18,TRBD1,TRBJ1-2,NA,TGTGCCAGCTCACCATCCTCTTGGACAGGGGGGGGCTACACCTTC,CASSPSSWTGGGYTF
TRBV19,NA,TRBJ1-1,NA,TGTGCCAGTACCTGGGGGGGGACTGAAGCTTTCTTT,CASTWGGTEAFF
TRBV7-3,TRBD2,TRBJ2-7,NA,TGTGCCAGCAGCTTAAGGCGAGGGGAGGGCTACGAGCAGTACTTC,CASSLRRGEGYEQYF
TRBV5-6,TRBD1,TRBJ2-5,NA,TGTGCCAGCAGCCAGGACAGGGACGAGACCCAGTACTTC,CASSQDRDETQYF
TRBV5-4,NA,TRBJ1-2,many,TGTGCCAGCAGCTTGTCGGAGTATGGCTACACCTTC,CASSLSEYGYTF
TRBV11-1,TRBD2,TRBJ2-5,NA,TGTGCCAGCAGCTCCCCCCCCACGACTAGCGGCTGGGAGACCCAGTACTTC,CASSSPPTTSGWETQYF
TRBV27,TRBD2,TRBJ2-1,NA,TGTGCCAGCAGTTCTTTTTTTACGACTAGCGGGAATAATGAGCAGTTCTTC,CASSSFFTTSGNNEQFF
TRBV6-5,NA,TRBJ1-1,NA,TGTGCCAGCAGTTCCGGGGGTCGCGCTTTCTTT,CASSSGGRAFF
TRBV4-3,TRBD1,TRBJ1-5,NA,TGCGCCAGCAGCATAGGGACAGGGGGCGGGCAGCCCCAGCATTTT,CASSIGTGGGQPQHF
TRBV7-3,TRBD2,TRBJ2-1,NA,TGTGCCAGCAGTTTCCTGACTAGCGGGACCTACAATGAGCAGTTCTTC,CASSFLTSGTYNEQFF
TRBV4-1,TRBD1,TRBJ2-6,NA,TGCGCCAGCAGCCAACAGGGGGCCGCTGGGGCCAACGTCCTGACTTTC,CASSQQGAAGANVLTF
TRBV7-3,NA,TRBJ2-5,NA,TGTGCCAGCAGCATTGACGCGGGTTTCCGACAAGAGACCCAGTACTTC,CASSIDAGFRQETQYF
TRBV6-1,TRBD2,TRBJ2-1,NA,TGTGCCAGCAGTGATAAAAGACTAGCGAACTACAATGAGCAGTTCTTC,CASSDKRLANYNEQFF
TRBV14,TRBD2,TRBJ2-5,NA,TGTGCCAGCTGTCCGGGAGGCGGAGAGACCCAGTACTTC,CASCPGGGETQYF
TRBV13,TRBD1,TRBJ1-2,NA,TGTGCCAGCAGCTTAGGGACAGGGGAAGACACCTTC,CASSLGTGEDTF
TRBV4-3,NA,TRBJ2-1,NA,TGCGCCAGCAGCCAAACAGGGTACAATGAGCAGTTCTTC,CASSQTGYNEQFF
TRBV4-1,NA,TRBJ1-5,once,TGCGCCAGCAGCCCGGAGGTTTGGCAGCCCCAGCATTTT,CASSPEVWQPQHF
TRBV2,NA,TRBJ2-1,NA,TGTGCCAGCAGAGAGGAGGGGAGGAATGAGCAGTTCTTC,CASREEGRNEQFF
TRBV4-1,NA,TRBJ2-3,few,TGCGCCAGCAGCCACCGGCCAGCCGGGAGCACAGATACGCAGTATTTT,CASSHRPAGSTDTQYF
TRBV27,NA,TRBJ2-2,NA,TGTGCCAGCAGTTTAACGTTGGAGTTAGCCGGGGAGCTGTTTTTT,CASSLTLELAGELFF
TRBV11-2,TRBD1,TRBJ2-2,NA,TGTGCCAGCAGCTCCAGGACAGGGGAGGACACCGGGGAGCTGTTTTTT,CASSSRTGEDTGELFF
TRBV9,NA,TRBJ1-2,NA,TGTGCCAGCAGTAAAAATGGCTACACCTTC,CASSKNGYTF
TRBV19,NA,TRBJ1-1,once,TGTGCCAGTAATTATGGGCCAGGGGAAGACAACACTGAAGCTTTCTTT,CASNYGPGEDNTEAFF
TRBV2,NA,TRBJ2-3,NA,TGTGCCAGCAGTGGTCAGTCCACAGATACGCAGTATTTT,CASSGQSTDTQYF
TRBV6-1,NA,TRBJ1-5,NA,TGTGCCAGCAGTGAACTGGGCAGTCAGCCCCAGCATTTT,CASSELGSQPQHF
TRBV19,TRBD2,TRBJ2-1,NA,TGTGCCAGTAGTATCGGGATAGCGGGAGTTCTCATCGACAATGAGCAGTTCTTC,CASSIGIAGVLIDNEQFF
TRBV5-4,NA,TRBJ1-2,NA,TGTGCCAGCAGCCCGCACCCCTCGGATGGCTACACCTTC,CASSPHPSDGYTF
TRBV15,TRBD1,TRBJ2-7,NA,TGTGCCACCAGCTTAGGACAGGGGAAAGTTTTACGGCAGTACTTC,CATSLGQGKVLRQYF
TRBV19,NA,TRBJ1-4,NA,TGTGCCAGTAGTTTCCGGGGGGAATATAATGAAAAACTGTTTTTT,CASSFRGEYNEKLFF
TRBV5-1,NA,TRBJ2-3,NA,TGCGCCAGCACCCACAACAGGGATACGCAGTATTTT,CASTHNRDTQYF
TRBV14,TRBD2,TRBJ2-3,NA,TGTGCCAGCAGCCCCACGGGCGGGAGTGGAGATACGCAGTATTTT,CASSPTGGSGDTQYF
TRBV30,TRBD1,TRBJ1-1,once,TGTGCCTGGACCCTCACCACAGGGGCAGCTTTCTTT,CAWTLTTGAAFF
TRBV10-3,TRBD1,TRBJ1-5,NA,TGTGCCACTACGGACAGGAGCGATTATAGCAATCAGCCCCAGCATTTT,CATTDRSDYSNQPQHF
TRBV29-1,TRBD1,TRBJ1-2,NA,TGCAGCGCCGGACAGGGGACTGGCTATGGCTACACCTTC,CSAGQGTGYGYTF
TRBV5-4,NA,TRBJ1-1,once,TGTGCCAGCAGCCTTATAAACACTGAAGCTTTCTTT,CASSLINTEAFF
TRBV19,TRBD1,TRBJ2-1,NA,TGTGCCAGTAGTATAGGGTATTTGGACAGGGGAACCAATGAGCAGTTCTTC,CASSIGYLDRGTNEQFF
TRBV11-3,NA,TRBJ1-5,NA,TGTGCCAGCAGCTTAGACCAGACATTCCCCTATAGCAATCAGCCCCAGCATTTT,CASSLDQTFPYSNQPQHF
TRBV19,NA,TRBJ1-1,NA,TGTGCCAGTAGTGTACAGGCTGAAGCTTTCTTT,CASSVQAEAFF
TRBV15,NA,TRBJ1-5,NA,TGTGCCACCAGCAGACCAAGGGAGGGCAATCAGCCCCAGCATTTT,CATSRPREGNQPQHF
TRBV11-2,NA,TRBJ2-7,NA,TGTGCCAGCAGCTTAGGGCTAGCTTACTACGAGCAGTACTTC,CASSLGLAYYEQYF
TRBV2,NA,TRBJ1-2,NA,TGTGCCAGCAGTGTTAGCAGGGAGGATGGCTACACCTTC,CASSVSREDGYTF